This passage covers 11 T cell receptor beta chains from one sample sequenced in a study of radiotherapy plus CTLA-4 blockade in lung cancer. Assay: immunoSEQ multiplex PCR; the TCRdb copy retains only in-frame clones and omits some. The profile covers about 68,000 clones, with roughly 85% appearing a single time and 10% taken by the ten largest. This material consisted of peripheral blood, taken from a patient treated with radiotherapy plus ipilimumab. These receptors all come from a human donor with non-small cell lung cancer who had a complete response to radiotherapy plus ipilimumab.

This clone was detected once. The chain uses TRBV4-1 and TRBJ1-4; D is unclear. The germline V gene has CDR1 MGHRA and CDR2 YSYEKL. V shed 2 bases and J shed 0 bases, with 13 bases lying between them. CDR3 length: 17 amino acids. This chain's CDR3 is CASSQLHGPATNEKLFF. In DNA, the CDR3 is TGCGCCAGCAGCCAATTGCACGGACCTGCAACTAATGAAAAACTGTTTTTT.

This clone was counted a few times. J is TRBJ2-1 and V is TRBV7-6, with D possibly being TRBD1 (6 bases). Trimming took 5 bases from V and 9 from J, leaving 11 bases between them. This CDR3 comprises 12 residues. The V gene's germline CDR1 is SGHVS and CDR2 FNYEAQ. CDR3 nucleotide sequence: TGTGCCAGCAGCGGACAGTCCCGTGAGCAGTTCTTC. It specifies CASSGQSREQFF.

The gene calls are TRBV5-4 and TRBJ2-7; 7 nucleotides agree with TRBD2. J was trimmed by 2 bases and V by 4 bases; bases with no gene match: 9. This CDR3 has 15 amino acids. Germline CDR1 is SGHNT and CDR2 is YYREEE (reference sequence). The CDR3 spells CASSVGGGPAYEQYF. The CDR3 nucleotides read TGTGCCAGCAGCGTGGGCGGGGGACCGGCCTACGAGCAGTACTTC.

The V call is TRBV25-1, the J call TRBJ1-2; D remains ambiguous. V was trimmed by 6 bases and J by 2 bases, leaving 10 bases between them. CDR1 and CDR2 (germline): MGHDK, SYGVNS. This CDR3 is built from 13 residues. In DNA, the CDR3 is TGTGCCAGCAGGGAGGACCCGAACTATGGCTACACCTTC. It is translated as CASREDPNYGYTF.

The chain carries TRBV14 and TRBJ1-1, with D perhaps matching TRBD1 (6 bases). Germline CDR1 SGHDN, CDR2 FVKESK. The length of the CDR3 is 16 residues. Trimming left V 3 bases short and J 0 bases short, with 14 bases between. The DNA for the CDR3 is TGTGCCAGCAGCCAGCCCAGGACAGAAATGAACACTGAAGCTTTCTTT. This translates into CASSQPRTEMNTEAFF.

V is TRBV10-2 and J is TRBJ1-2; D may be TRBD1 (5 bases). This CDR3 is built from 11 residues. V dropped 10 bases and J dropped 9 bases, with 15 bases sitting between them. The germline gives CDR1 WSHSY, CDR2 SAAADI. CDR3 in DNA: TGCGCCACCCCCCAGGAGGGGTGCTACACCTTC. Protein: CATPQEGCYTF.

V and J are TRBV6-1 and TRBJ2-7; D is tentatively TRBD1 or TRBD2 (5 bases each). The CDR3 is 14 residues long. The V gene lost 8 bases and the J gene lost 1 base, with 15 bases spanning the gap. Germline assignment: CDR1 MNHNS and CDR2 SASEGT. The DNA for the CDR3 is TGTGCCAGCCAAGGGGAGCCTACGTCCTACGAGCAGTACGTC. Protein product: CASQGEPTSYEQYV.

J is TRBJ1-3 and V is TRBV11-2, with D possibly TRBD1 on 5 matching bases. The V end was cut by 4 bases, the J end by 4 bases, with 8 bases between. The CDR3 loop spans 13 amino acids. In germline, CDR1 is SGHAT, CDR2 FQNNGV. The CDR3, as DNA: TGTGCCAGCAGCTCCGGGGCGGGAAACACCATATATTTT. The encoded protein is CASSSGAGNTIYF.

This clone was detected only a few times. The chain is built from TRBV12-5 and TRBJ1-3; TRBD1 aligns across 8 bases. CDR3 length: 16 amino acids. V was clipped by 4 bases and J by 0 bases; unmatched bases: 5. CDR1 LGHNT and CDR2 FRNRAP come from the germline V gene. The CDR3 loop is CASGSWTGTSGNTIYF. The CDR3 bases are TGTGCTAGTGGTTCCTGGACAGGGACCTCTGGAAACACCATATATTTT.

The J gene is TRBJ2-2, the V gene TRBV10-3; TRBD1 matches at 7 bases. V gave up 2 bases and J gave up 4 bases; unmatched junction bases: 7. CDR3 length: 16 amino acids. Germline V gives CDR1 ENHRY, CDR2 SYGVKD. The CDR3 reads CAISENRDSGTGELFF. CDR3 DNA: TGTGCCATCAGTGAGAACCGGGACAGCGGCACCGGGGAGCTGTTTTTT.

This sequence joins TRBV19 and TRBJ2-1, with 9 positions matching TRBD2. The CDR3 has 14 amino acids. V gave up 3 bases and J gave up 10 bases; unmatched junction bases: 7. Germline V gene data show CDR1 as LNHDA and CDR2 as SQIVND (reference sequence). CDR3 loop: CASSISGTSREQFF. The DNA of the CDR3 is TGTGCCAGTAGTATCTCCGGGACTAGCAGGGAGCAGTTCTTC.